This T cell receptor beta chain was identified in a study of T cells in localized non-small cell lung cancer. Looked up from germline, CDR1 is SGHDT and CDR2 is YYEEEE. The CDR3 runs 17 residues. The ends lost 0 bases at V and 3 bases at J; junction bases unmatched: 9. Study-wide results and limits: Sequence data derive from only one tumor region, so heterogeneity remains possible. Appearing in adjacent lung were a median approximately 60 of the top 100 tumor clones.

This clone appeared once. Its matching antigen is unknown. Generated by immunoSEQ multiplex PCR, the TCRdb table keeps only in-frame clones and is missing some. Altogether around 35,000 clones are present, approximately 88% being singletons, with the ten largest covering approximately 6.8%. V and J are TRBV5-6 and TRBJ1-1, with 9 bases matching TRBD1. This receptor was obtained from a woman aged 35-70 years with stage I lung adenocarcinoma. Material: peripheral blood, obtained before any cancer treatment. CDR3 in amino acids: CASSLEGDRDGYTEAFF. The DNA of the CDR3 is TGTGCCAGCAGCTTGGAAGGGGACAGGGATGGGTACACTGAAGCTTTCTTT.